Listed below are T cell receptor beta chains from one sample, sequenced in a study of T-cell memory formation after mild COVID-19. TCRdb ran MiXCR on the 5' RACE reads and lists one entry per CDR3 protein. The data hold 350,000 or so distinct CDR3 sequences, with roughly 20% observed a single time. Source material: PBMCs or a T cell subset sorted from them (not recorded which). The origin of the receptors is a man aged 18 to 29 who had mild COVID-19 (a few samples of this study predate the infection). Cell type and time point are not known. Both conserved end residues are part of each CDR3. D genes are given only for firm matches. Expanded clones get a size class; other rows say once, few or many, or leave the size out.

size | D | J | V | DNA | CDR3
- | - | TRBJ1-6 | TRBV2 | TGTGCCAGCAGTGAAGTGTCTAATTCACCCCTCCACTTT | CASSEVSNSPLHF
- | TRBD2 | TRBJ2-1 | TRBV5-1 | TGCGCCAGCAGCTTGTTAGCGGGGAGTAACAATGAGCAGTTCTTC | CASSLLAGSNNEQFF
few | - | TRBJ1-6 | TRBV4-3 | TGCGCCAGCAGCCAAGGACAGGTCCTAGATAATTCACCCCTCCACTTT | CASSQGQVLDNSPLHF
- | - | TRBJ2-7 | TRBV20-1 | TGCAGTGCTAGCGGTGTCTTCTCCTACGAGCAGTACTTC | CSASGVFSYEQYF
many | - | TRBJ1-5 | TRBV4-3 | TGCGCCAGCAGCCTTAGCGCAGTTAGCAATCAGCCCCAGCATTTT | CASSLSAVSNQPQHF
- | - | TRBJ2-7 | TRBV7-6 | TGTGCCAGCAGCTTACATCCCGGGCGAGTCTACGAGCAGTACTTC | CASSLHPGRVYEQYF
few | TRBD2 | TRBJ2-3 | TRBV6-2/TRBV6-3 | TGTGCCACCTCCCCTTGGGGGGGGGGCACAGATACGCAGTATTTT | CATSPWGGGTDTQYF
- | TRBD2 | TRBJ2-3 | TRBV7-3 | TGTGCCAGCAGCCGCGGGGGGGCAAATACGCAGTATTTT | CASSRGGANTQYF
few | TRBD2 | TRBJ2-5 | TRBV12-3/TRBV12-4 | TGTGCCAGCAGTCCTTGGGGGGGGGCGGGAGGAGACTTC | CASSPWGGAGGDF
few | TRBD1 | TRBJ2-6 | TRBV7-2 | TGTGCCAGCAGCCCAGGGGGCGCAGGGGCCAACGTCCTGACTTTC | CASSPGGAGANVLTF
many | - | TRBJ1-2 | TRBV6-5 | TGTGCCAGCAGTGACTCCACCCGTAAACAGGGCTACACCTTC | CASSDSTRKQGYTF
- | - | TRBJ1-1 | TRBV6-6 | TGTGCCAGCAGTTACTCTAGATCGAACACTGAAGCTTTCTTT | CASSYSRSNTEAFF
- | - | TRBJ2-3 | TRBV4-1 | TGCGCCAGCAGCCAAGGGGTTCCAGGGATGGATACGCAGTATTTT | CASSQGVPGMDTQYF
- | - | TRBJ1-4 | TRBV20-1 | TGCAGTGCCACTCCCGGGGCACTCGCCGGTGAAAAACTGTTTTTT | CSATPGALAGEKLFF
few | - | TRBJ1-5 | TRBV10-3 | TGTGCCATCAGTGCTCAGGCTGCGTATAGCAATCAGCCCCAGCATTTT | CAISAQAAYSNQPQHF
- | - | TRBJ2-7 | TRBV6-5 | TGTGCCAGCAGTCGCGTTAGGAACCCCTACGAGCAGTACTTC | CASSRVRNPYEQYF